Each of the 27 T cell receptor beta chains below was sequenced from the same sample in a study of cytomegalovirus exposure and HLA in healthy donors (dated by TCRdb to about 2017). Receptors were amplified or captured by the immunoSEQ multiplex PCR assay. For the multiplex PCR, a mixture combining 60 forward primers for TCR Vbeta segments and 13 reverse primers for TCR Jbeta segments was used. This immuneACCESS table, as held by TCRdb, lists in-frame sequences with V and J called but not all clones. Of the missing ones, under half trace to an unresolved V gene in checked studies; the others have no known cause. The sample yields 150,000 to 160,000 clones; about 84% were counted once. The ten largest clones represent over 5% of the sample. The sample consisted of PBMCs. The source of these receptors is a woman aged 35 to 49 in good health and CMV-seropositive.

V is TRBV29-1 and J is TRBJ1-4, with unresolved D. V was clipped by 3 bases and J by 4 bases, with 12 bases between them. This CDR3 contains 14 residues. CDR1 SQVTM and CDR2 ANQGSEA come from the germline V gene. The chain's CDR3 is CSVEAGSRNEKLFF. As DNA, the CDR3 is TGCAGCGTTGAGGCGGGGAGTCGTAATGAAAAACTGTTTTTT.

The chain couples TRBV5-4 to TRBJ2-7; TRBD2 is a possible D gene (5 bases). In germline, CDR1 is SGHNT, CDR2 YYREEE (reference sequence). CDR3 size: 12 residues. V was cut by 0 bases and J by 7 bases, with 8 bases left in between. The CDR3 DNA is TGTGCCAGCAGCTTGGAGAGGAGGGAGCAGTACTTC. Translation gives CASSLERREQYF.

The V call is TRBV23-1, the J call TRBJ2-7, with 9 positions matching TRBD1. TRBV23-1 is given ORF status, its function remaining uncertain. The J segment lost 2 bases and the V segment lost 8 bases, leaving 4 bases of the junction unmatched. The CDR3 is 13 amino acids. The chain's CDR3 is CASGRQGAYEQYF. CDR3 sequence (DNA): TGCGCCAGCGGCAGACAGGGGGCCTACGAGCAGTACTTC.

CDR3 amino acids: CSGGQGGTEAFF. Written as DNA, the CDR3 is TGCAGCGGTGGACAGGGGGGCACTGAAGCTTTCTTT. The chain uses TRBV29-1 and TRBJ1-1; 10 bases align to TRBD1. V dropped 7 bases and J dropped 4; count of bases not matched to a gene: 3. The CDR3 extends over 12 amino acids. Germline assignment: CDR1 SQVTM and CDR2 ANQGSEA.

V and J are TRBV28 and TRBJ1-2, with 7 bases that match TRBD1. V trimming: 7 bases; J trimming: 7 bases; junction bases outside the gene matches: 27. This CDR3 spans 19 amino acids. CDR1 and CDR2 from the germline V gene are MDHEN and SYDVKM. DNA of the CDR3: TGTGCCAGCAAGCTCCGCGGCCGGGGCGGGGGGGAGGGGGCGTTTGGCTACACCTTC. It encodes CASKLRGRGGGEGAFGYTF.

This clone was recorded once. The J gene is TRBJ2-1, the V gene TRBV7-3; 9 bases match TRBD1. Trimming took 2 bases from V and 6 from J; bases not matched to a gene: 5. From germline, CDR1 is SGHTA and CDR2 FQGTGA. This CDR3 has 15 residues. CDR3 nucleotides: TGTGCCAGCAGCTTAGGGGACAGGGACCGCAATGAGCAGTTCTTC. Its protein product is CASSLGDRDRNEQFF.

This rearrangement joins TRBV19 to TRBJ1-4; 8 nucleotides match TRBD1. J gave up 7 bases and V 4 bases, and 5 bases lay outside the gene matches. From germline, CDR1 is LNHDA and CDR2 SQIVND (reference sequence). The CDR3 is 14 amino acids. The CDR3 reads CASSRGQAIEKLFF. The DNA of the CDR3 is TGTGCCAGTAGTAGGGGACAGGCAATTGAAAAACTGTTTTTT.

This chain connects TRBV19 to TRBJ2-2, with 7 bases lining up with TRBD1. V shed 5 bases and J 2 bases; nucleotides not matched to a gene: 8. Germline CDR1 and CDR2: LNHDA and SQIVND (reference sequence). The CDR3 contains 16 residues. The CDR3 sequence: CASSVPGQLNTGELFF. The CDR3 DNA follows: TGTGCCAGTAGTGTTCCGGGACAGCTCAACACCGGGGAGCTGTTTTTT.

V is TRBV30 and J is TRBJ2-7; 10 bases map to TRBD2. Trimming took 1 base from V and 8 from J; bases not matched to a gene: 8. In germline, CDR1 is GTSNPN, CDR2 SVGIG (reference sequence). This CDR3 has 14 residues. The CDR3 DNA follows: TGTGCCTGGAGTGCCGGGACTAGCGTTACGAAGCAGTACTTC. Residues: CAWSAGTSVTKQYF.

This chain connects TRBV10-2 to TRBJ2-7, with a possible D match to TRBD1 (5 bases). The CDR3 consists of 15 residues. The V end was cut by 7 bases, the J end by 0 bases, with 16 bases between. Germline V gene lookup returns CDR1 WSHSY and CDR2 SAAADI. The CDR3: CASIRTPQGSYEQYF. The CDR3 DNA follows: TGCGCCAGCATACGAACTCCGCAGGGCTCCTACGAGCAGTACTTC.

The count of this clone is one. This chain links TRBV5-1 with TRBJ2-5; D possibly corresponds to TRBD2 (7 bases). Between the trimmed V and J ends, which lost 1 base and 5 bases, there was a span of 15 bases. Germline V gene data show CDR1 as SGHRS and CDR2 as YFSETQ. This CDR3 region has 15 residues. CDR3 loop: CASSLRGGPRETQYF. In DNA form, the CDR3 reads TGCGCCAGCAGCTTGAGGGGGGGGCCTCGGGAGACCCAGTACTTC.

In DNA, the CDR3 is TGTGCCTGGAGTCTACAGGGGCTTTCCAATCAGCCCCAGCATTTT. It codes for CAWSLQGLSNQPQHF. This rearrangement joins TRBV30 to TRBJ1-5; 7 bases are shared with TRBD1. V gave up 2 bases and J gave up 3 bases; unmatched junction bases: 7. The CDR3 is 15 amino acids. From germline, CDR1 is GTSNPN and CDR2 SVGIG (reference sequence).

This rearrangement joins TRBV27 to TRBJ2-7, with a weak D call TRBD1 (6 bases). This CDR3 comprises 12 residues. V was shortened by 7 bases and J by 3 bases, with 10 bases between the two germline ends. The germline V gene encodes CDR1 MNHEY and CDR2 SMNVEV (reference sequence). This CDR3 reads CASTKQGYEQYF. As DNA, the CDR3 is TGTGCCAGCACTAAACAGGGCTACGAGCAGTACTTC.

A single count supports this clone. CDR3 region: CASSLGAGMNTEAFF. DNA for the CDR3: TGTGCCAGCAGCTTAGGTGCAGGGATGAACACTGAAGCTTTCTTT. The chain carries TRBV7-8 and TRBJ1-1; possibly TRBD1 for D (5 bases). Germline V gene lookup returns CDR1 SGHVS and CDR2 FQNEAQ. Trimming removed 1 base at V and 0 bases at J, with 9 bases between. The CDR3 runs to 15 residues.

The chain combines TRBV18 with TRBJ1-3, with a weak D call TRBD1 (6 bases). Trimming pared 2 bases from V and 4 bases from J, leaving 6 bases between. In germline, CDR1 is KGHSH, CDR2 LQKENI. This CDR3 comprises 13 residues. CDR3 in DNA: TGTGCCAGCTCACCAGGACAGGGAAACACCATATATTTT. Amino acid sequence: CASSPGQGNTIYF.

The chain combines TRBV20-1 with TRBJ2-1; 10 bases are a match to TRBD2. Germline lookup yields CDR1 DFQATT and CDR2 SNEGSKA (reference sequence). CDR3 length: 11 residues. V trimming: 6 bases; J trimming: 10 bases; junction bases outside the gene matches: 3. CDR3 sequence: CSAVLAGEQFF. The DNA of the CDR3 is TGCAGTGCCGTACTAGCGGGGGAGCAGTTCTTC.

This clone was seen a handful of times. This rearrangement joins TRBV9 to TRBJ2-7; 12 positions agree with TRBD2. Per germline, CDR1 SGDLS and CDR2 YYNGEE. The trim removed 0 bases at V and 6 bases at J, leaving 1 base unmatched. There are 14 residues in the CDR3. The CDR3 DNA sequence: TGTGCCAGCAGCGTAGAACTAGCGGGAGGCGAGCAGTACTTC. Translating it yields CASSVELAGGEQYF.

This clone turned up a few times. The V gene is TRBV7-9, the J gene TRBJ2-1; D remains ambiguous. The CDR3 sequence is 12 residues long. Germline assignment: CDR1 SEHNR and CDR2 FQNEAQ (reference sequence). V shed 4 bases and J shed 7 bases, with 8 bases lying between them. Written as DNA, the CDR3 is TGTGCCAGCAGCTCTTCTAGGAATGAGCAGTTCTTC. Protein: CASSSSRNEQFF.

This chain links TRBV5-4 with TRBJ2-5, with a tentative D call TRBD2 (6 bases). This CDR3 spans 17 amino acids. CDR1 and CDR2 from the germline V gene are SGHNT and YYREEE (reference sequence). Trimming shortened V by 0 bases and J by 3 bases, and 18 bases separated the two germline ends. The DNA of the CDR3 is TGTGCCAGCAGCTTGGACGGGACTGTTTTTTCGGAAGAGACCCAGTACTTC. Amino acid sequence: CASSLDGTVFSEETQYF.

This clone was seen a handful of times. V gene TRBV7-2 combines with J gene TRBJ2-2; 15 nucleotides match TRBD2. Germline values: CDR1 SGHTA, CDR2 FQGNSA. V shed 5 bases and J 6 bases; nucleotides not matched to a gene: 10. This CDR3 has 18 residues. The CDR3 spells CASSPAGLAGGRPGELFF. DNA for the CDR3: TGTGCCAGCAGCCCGGCGGGACTAGCGGGAGGACGGCCCGGGGAGCTGTTTTTT.

The chain carries TRBV12-2 and TRBJ2-5; TRBD2, the table's D call, was not compared with the DNA. TRBV12-2 is classified as a pseudogene. The CDR3 extends over 16 amino acids. The CDR3 DNA reads TGTGCAAGTCGCTCCCTCCCGCGAACGGGTAGTCAGACCCAGTACTTC. Translated: CASRSLPRTGSQTQYF.

The J gene is TRBJ1-1, the V gene TRBV28; D unresolved. V was cut by 7 bases and J by 0 bases, with 6 bases left in between. Germline V lookup: CDR1 MDHEN, CDR2 SYDVKM. The CDR3 is 12 amino acids. The CDR3 nucleotides are TGTGCCAGCAACATTCTGAACACTGAAGCTTTCTTT. Translating it yields CASNILNTEAFF.

The CDR3 is CATSGLSYGYTF. CDR3 coding DNA: TGTGCCACCTCGGGACTTAGCTATGGCTACACCTTC. This rearrangement joins TRBV15 to TRBJ1-2; D may be TRBD1 (5 bases). Germline V lookup: CDR1 LNHNV, CDR2 YYDKDF (reference sequence). The CDR3 length is 12 residues. V was trimmed by 8 bases and J by 4 bases, leaving 11 bases between them.

V usage is TRBV30 and J usage is TRBJ1-4, with 7 bases matching TRBD1. The CDR3 covers 17 residues. The V gene end was trimmed by 0 bases and the J gene end by 4 bases; junction bases not matched to a gene: 11. Germline V CDR1 and CDR2: GTSNPN, SVGIG (reference sequence). The CDR3 sequence is CAWSVRGTVRINEKLFF. DNA of the CDR3: TGTGCCTGGAGTGTACGAGGGACAGTCAGGATTAATGAAAAACTGTTTTTT. The full variable domain, rest sourced from reference TRBV30 and TRBJ1-4, is SQTIHQWPATLVQPVGSPLSLECTVEGTSNPNLYWYRQAAGRGLQLLFYSVGIGQISSEVPQNLSASRPQDRQFILSSKKLLLSDSGFYLCAWSVRGTVRINEKLFFGSGTQLSVL.

The count of this clone is one. The germline gene is not matched at one end of the junction; a read error may be the cause. Other nucleotide sequences in the sample specify the same CDR3. The chain has TRBV5-1 and TRBJ2-1; maybe TRBD2 (7 bases). Germline CDR1 is SGHRS and CDR2 is YFSETQ. The CDR3 contains 15 residues. The DNA for the CDR3 is TGCGCCAGCAGTTTGGGGGCGGGAGCGTACAATGAGCAGTTCTTC. Its translation is CASSLGAGAYNEQFF.

V gene TRBV2 combines with J gene TRBJ1-1, with D hard to call. Trimming removed 2 bases from V and 1 base from J, with 8 bases in between. The CDR3 runs 14 residues. The germline gives CDR1 SNHLY, CDR2 FYNNEI. CDR3 residues: CASSELAGNTEAFF. For the CDR3, the DNA is TGTGCCAGCAGTGAATTAGCGGGGAACACTGAAGCTTTCTTT.

The genes are TRBV6-1 and TRBJ2-7, with 7 bases aligning to TRBD1. The trim removed 8 bases at V and 8 bases at J, leaving 6 bases unmatched. This CDR3 is built from 11 residues. From germline, CDR1 is MNHNS and CDR2 SASEGT. This chain's CDR3 is CASGTGAKQYF. CDR3 DNA: TGTGCCAGCGGTACAGGGGCCAAGCAGTACTTC.